This entry lists 3 T cell receptor beta chains sequenced from one sample in a study of OX40 agonist ivuxolimab in advanced cancers. TCRdb keeps only in-frame clones here, not all; method: immunoSEQ multiplex PCR. The sample has 22,000 or so clones; approximately 86% are singletons. This sample comprised CD4+ or CD8+ T cells sorted from blood, obtained in a trial of the OX40 agonist ivuxolimab. The receptors stem from an adult with an advanced solid tumor such as melanoma, head and neck, liver or kidney cancer.

The chain uses TRBV18 and TRBJ1-1; D possibly corresponds to TRBD1 (5 bases). Germline V lookup: CDR1 KGHSH, CDR2 LQKENI. V was pared by 6 bases and J by 3 bases, with 8 bases between. This CDR3 contains 12 residues. CDR3 in amino acids: CASSSGDTEAFF. The CDR3, as DNA: TGTGCCAGCTCCTCGGGGGACACTGAAGCTTTCTTT.

The genes are TRBV5-1 and TRBJ2-7; D perhaps matches TRBD2 (5 bases). Germline-derived CDR1 and CDR2 are SGHRS and YFSETQ. The CDR3 length is 13 residues. V lost 4 bases and J 0 bases, leaving 8 bases between the germline ends. CDR3 sequence reads: CASSPGISYEQYF. The CDR3 DNA is TGCGCCAGCAGCCCCGGGATCTCCTACGAGCAGTACTTC.

This rearrangement joins TRBV15 to TRBJ2-3, with 8 bases lining up with TRBD2. The germline V gene encodes CDR1 LNHNV and CDR2 YYDKDF (reference sequence). CDR3 size: 17 residues. J was trimmed by 5 bases and V by 1 base; bases with no gene match: 11. The CDR3 nucleotides are TGTGCCACCAGCAGAGTAAACCGAGGACTAGCTAAAGATACGCAGTATTTT. Translating it yields CATSRVNRGLAKDTQYF.